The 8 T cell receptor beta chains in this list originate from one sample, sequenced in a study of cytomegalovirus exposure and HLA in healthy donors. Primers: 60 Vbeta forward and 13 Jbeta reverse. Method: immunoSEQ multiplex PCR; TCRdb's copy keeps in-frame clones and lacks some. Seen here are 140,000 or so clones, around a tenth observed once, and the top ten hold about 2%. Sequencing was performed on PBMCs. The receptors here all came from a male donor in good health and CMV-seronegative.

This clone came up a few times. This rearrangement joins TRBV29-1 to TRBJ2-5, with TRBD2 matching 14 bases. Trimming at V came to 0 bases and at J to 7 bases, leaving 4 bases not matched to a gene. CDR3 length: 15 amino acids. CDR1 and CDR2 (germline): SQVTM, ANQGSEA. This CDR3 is CSVEDLGTSGRTQYF. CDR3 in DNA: TGCAGCGTTGAAGATCTGGGGACTAGCGGGAGGACCCAGTACTTC.

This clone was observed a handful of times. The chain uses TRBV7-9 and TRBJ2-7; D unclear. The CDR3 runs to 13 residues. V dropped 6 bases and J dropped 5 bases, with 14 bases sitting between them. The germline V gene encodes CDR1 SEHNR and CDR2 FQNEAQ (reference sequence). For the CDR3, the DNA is TGTGCCAGCAGTGTGACTTGGAAGGACGAGCAGTACTTC. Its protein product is CASSVTWKDEQYF.

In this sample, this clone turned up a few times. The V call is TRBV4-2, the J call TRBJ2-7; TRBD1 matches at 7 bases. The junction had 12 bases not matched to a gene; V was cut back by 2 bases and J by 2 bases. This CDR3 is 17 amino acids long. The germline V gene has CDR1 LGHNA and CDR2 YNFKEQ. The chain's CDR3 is CASSQPQKTGLTYEQYF. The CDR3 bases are TGTGCCAGCAGCCAACCCCAGAAGACAGGGTTGACCTACGAGCAGTACTTC.

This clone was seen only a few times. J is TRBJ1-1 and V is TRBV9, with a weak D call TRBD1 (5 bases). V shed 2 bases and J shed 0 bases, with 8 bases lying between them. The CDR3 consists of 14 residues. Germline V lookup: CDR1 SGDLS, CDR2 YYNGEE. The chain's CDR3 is CASSVATVNTEAFF. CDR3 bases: TGTGCCAGCAGCGTGGCGACAGTGAACACTGAAGCTTTCTTT.

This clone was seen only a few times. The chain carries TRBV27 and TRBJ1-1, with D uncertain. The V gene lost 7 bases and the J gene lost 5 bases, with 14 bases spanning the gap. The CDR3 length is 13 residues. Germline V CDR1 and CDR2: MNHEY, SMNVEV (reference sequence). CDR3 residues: CASNLGRGTEAFF. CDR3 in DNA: TGTGCCAGCAATCTGGGGAGAGGGACTGAAGCTTTCTTT.

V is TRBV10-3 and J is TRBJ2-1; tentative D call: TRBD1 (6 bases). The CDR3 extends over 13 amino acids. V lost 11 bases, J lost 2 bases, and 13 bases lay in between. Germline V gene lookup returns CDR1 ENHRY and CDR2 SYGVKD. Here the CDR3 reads CAVSGHPYNEQFF. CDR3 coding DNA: TGTGCCGTCTCGGGACACCCCTACAATGAGCAGTTCTTC.

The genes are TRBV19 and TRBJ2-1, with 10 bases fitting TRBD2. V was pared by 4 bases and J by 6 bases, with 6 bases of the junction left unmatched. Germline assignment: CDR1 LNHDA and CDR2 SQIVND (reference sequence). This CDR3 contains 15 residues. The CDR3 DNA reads TGTGCCAGTAGTAGAGCGGGGGGGGGATTCAATGAGCAGTTCTTC. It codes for CASSRAGGGFNEQFF. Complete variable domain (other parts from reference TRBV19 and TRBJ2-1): DGGITQSPKYLFRKEGQNVTLSCEQNLNHDAMYWYRQDPGQGLRLIYYSQIVNDFQKGDIAEGYSVSREKKESFPLTVTSAQKNPTAFYLCASSRAGGGFNEQFFGPGTRLTVL.

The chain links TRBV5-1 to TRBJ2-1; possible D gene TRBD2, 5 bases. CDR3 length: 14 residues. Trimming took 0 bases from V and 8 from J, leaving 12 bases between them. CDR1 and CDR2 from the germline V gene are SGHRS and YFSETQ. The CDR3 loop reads CASSLEDSHDEQFF. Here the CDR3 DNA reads TGCGCCAGCAGCTTGGAGGACTCGCACGATGAGCAGTTCTTC.